These T cell receptor beta chains were read from a single sample in a study of Graves' ophthalmopathy and Graves' hyperthyroidism. One entry per CDR3 protein results from TCRdb running MiXCR on the multiplex PCR reads. Of over a million distinct CDR3 sequences listed, roughly 35% are singletons. Source material: peripheral blood or thyroid tissue (not recorded which). These receptors were obtained from an adult man with Graves' hyperthyroidism. Both conserved end residues are part of each CDR3. The order of the fields is J gene, V gene, clone size, D gene, CDR3 protein, CDR3 DNA. A D gene is named only where the DNA matches it firmly. Rows give clone size only sometimes, using once, few, many, or a class for an expanded clone.

TRBJ2-6 | TRBV7-9 | NA | NA | CASSSGRTF | TGTGCCAGCAGCTCCGGACGGACTTTC
TRBJ2-6 | TRBV9 | many | NA | CASSVGSRAGANVLTF | TGTGCCAGCAGCGTAGGGTCAAGGGCTGGGGCCAACGTCCTGACTTTC
TRBJ2-1 | TRBV20-1 | NA | NA | CSARTTANEQFF | TGCAGTGCCAGAACCACGGCGAATGAGCAGTTCTTC
TRBJ2-7 | TRBV18 | few | NA | CASSPPVRYEQYF | TGTGCCAGCTCACCACCGGTGAGGTACGAGCAGTACTTC
TRBJ2-7 | TRBV12-3/TRBV12-4 | NA | TRBD1 | CASSYSGTGPEQYF | TGTGCCAGCAGTTACTCTGGGACAGGCCCCGAGCAGTACTTC
TRBJ1-3 | TRBV29-1 | once | NA | CSVVPRPSSGNTIYF | TGCAGCGTTGTCCCACGACCGAGCTCTGGAAACACCATATATTTT
TRBJ1-2 | TRBV7-9 | NA | TRBD1 | CASSTTGPKGYTF | TGTGCCAGCAGCACGACAGGGCCTAAGGGCTACACCTTC
TRBJ1-1 | TRBV11-1 | NA | TRBD1 | CASRPLEGQNVGTEAFF | TGTGCCAGCAGACCGTTGGAGGGACAGAACGTGGGGACTGAAGCTTTCTTT
TRBJ1-6 | TRBV6-4 | NA | NA | CASSDSARNSPLHF | TGTGCCAGCAGTGACTCAGCGAGGAATTCACCCCTCCACTTT
TRBJ1-1 | TRBV7-2 | many | NA | CASMRYGTAEAFF | TGTGCCAGCATGAGATACGGGACCGCTGAAGCTTTCTTT
TRBJ2-5 | TRBV11-2 | many | TRBD2 | CASSQSGTSGTYQETQYF | TGTGCCAGCAGCCAAAGCGGGACTAGCGGGACGTACCAAGAGACCCAGTACTTC
TRBJ2-5 | TRBV7-9 | NA | TRBD1 | CAGSSDRGSGETQYF | TGTGCCGGCAGCTCCGACAGGGGGTCTGGAGAGACCCAGTACTTC
TRBJ1-6 | TRBV25-1 | NA | NA | CASSGRTVNSPLHF | TGTGCCAGCAGTGGTCGGACAGTTAATTCACCCCTCCACTTT
TRBJ2-7 | TRBV5-1 | NA | NA | CASSPRATRGHSYEQYF | TGCGCCAGCAGCCCACGCGCTACCAGGGGTCATTCCTACGAGCAGTACTTC
TRBJ1-5 | TRBV6-5 | many | TRBD1 | CASSYGLDRDQPQHF | TGTGCCAGCAGTTACGGGTTGGACAGGGATCAGCCCCAGCATTTT
TRBJ2-2 | TRBV6-5 | few | NA | CASSYTDTHTGELFF | TGTGCCAGCAGTTATACCGACACCCACACCGGGGAGCTGTTTTTT
TRBJ2-7 | TRBV7-9 | many | TRBD1 | CASSHDRAYEQYF | TGTGCCAGCAGCCACGACAGGGCCTACGAGCAGTACTTC
TRBJ2-6 | TRBV6-6 | few | NA | CASIDAGANVLTF | TGTGCCAGCATCGATGCAGGGGCCAACGTCCTGACTTTC
TRBJ2-7 | TRBV18 | NA | NA | CASSPKWGEAPYEQYF | TGTGCCAGCTCACCGAAATGGGGGGAGGCCCCCTACGAGCAGTACTTC
TRBJ2-7 | TRBV7-8 | many | TRBD2 | CASSWTSGGNEQYF | TGTGCCAGCAGCTGGACTAGCGGGGGGAACGAGCAGTACTTC
TRBJ2-5 | TRBV11-2 | NA | NA | CASSLVQESQETQYF | TGTGCCAGCAGCTTAGTTCAGGAATCCCAAGAGACCCAGTACTTC
TRBJ2-7 | TRBV7-9 | NA | TRBD2 | CASSLNGSGGNEQYF | TGTGCCAGCAGCTTAAATGGTAGCGGGGGGAACGAGCAGTACTTC
TRBJ2-3 | TRBV7-9 | few | TRBD2 | CASSLERRSGVDTQYF | TGTGCCAGCAGCTTGGAACGTCGTAGCGGGGTCGATACGCAGTATTTT
TRBJ2-7 | TRBV19 | few | TRBD2 | CASSTNRVTSGRMYEQYF | TGTGCCAGTAGTACAAATCGGGTGACTAGCGGGAGGATGTACGAGCAGTACTTC
TRBJ1-5 | TRBV2 | NA | NA | CASSETTTYQPQHF | TGTGCCAGCAGTGAAACGACCACATATCAGCCCCAGCATTTT
TRBJ1-5 | TRBV15 | few | NA | CATSSLQGIQPQHF | TGTGCCACCAGCAGTCTTCAGGGTATTCAGCCCCAGCATTTT
TRBJ2-6 | TRBV4-3 | few | NA | CASSQDVRGSSSGANVLTF | TGCGCCAGCAGCCAAGATGTTCGAGGCAGCAGCTCTGGGGCCAACGTCCTGACTTTC
TRBJ2-7 | TRBV10-3 | many | NA | CAISVGQGHEQYF | TGTGCCATCAGTGTGGGTCAGGGCCACGAGCAGTACTTC
TRBJ2-5 | TRBV5-8 | few | NA | CASSFILGFGETQYF | TGTGCCAGCAGCTTCATTTTAGGATTCGGAGAGACCCAGTACTTC
TRBJ2-7 | TRBV2 | many | TRBD2 | CASSEGGTSRQYF | TGTGCCAGCAGTGAGGGGGGGACTAGTCGACAGTACTTC
TRBJ1-5 | TRBV28 | few | NA | CASSFPSGTFNQPQHF | TGTGCCAGCAGTTTTCCTTCTGGGACCTTTAATCAGCCCCAGCATTTT
TRBJ1-5 | TRBV20-1 | NA | TRBD1 | CSATGQGPRGQPQHF | TGCAGTGCCACCGGACAGGGACCACGGGGACAGCCCCAGCATTTT
TRBJ1-2 | TRBV29-1 | NA | TRBD1 | CSVGSRTGGTGYTF | TGCAGCGTTGGTTCTAGAACAGGGGGCACTGGCTACACCTTC
TRBJ2-7 | TRBV4-3 | NA | NA | CASSQARIESYEQYF | TGCGCCAGCAGCCAGGCCCGGATCGAAAGTTACGAGCAGTACTTC